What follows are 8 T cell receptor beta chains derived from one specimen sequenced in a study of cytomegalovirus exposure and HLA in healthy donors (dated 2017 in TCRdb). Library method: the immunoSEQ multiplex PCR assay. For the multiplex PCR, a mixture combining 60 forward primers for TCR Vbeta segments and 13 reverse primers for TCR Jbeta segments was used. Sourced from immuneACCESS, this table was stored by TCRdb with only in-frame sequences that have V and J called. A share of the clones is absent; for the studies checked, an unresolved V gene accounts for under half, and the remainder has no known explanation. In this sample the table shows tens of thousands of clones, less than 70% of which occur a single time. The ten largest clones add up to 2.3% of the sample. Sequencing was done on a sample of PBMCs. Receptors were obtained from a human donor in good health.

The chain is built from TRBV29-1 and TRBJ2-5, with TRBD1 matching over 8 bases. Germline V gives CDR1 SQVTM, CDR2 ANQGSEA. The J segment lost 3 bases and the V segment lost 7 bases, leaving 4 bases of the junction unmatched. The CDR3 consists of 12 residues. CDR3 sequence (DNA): TGCAGCGGTATGACAGGGGAAGAGACCCAGTACTTC. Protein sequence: CSGMTGEETQYF.

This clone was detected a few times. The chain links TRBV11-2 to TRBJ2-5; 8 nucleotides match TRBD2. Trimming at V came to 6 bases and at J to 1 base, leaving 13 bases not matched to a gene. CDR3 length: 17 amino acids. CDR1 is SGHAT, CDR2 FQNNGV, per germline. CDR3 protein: CASSFVRGGSLQETQYF. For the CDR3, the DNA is TGTGCCAGCAGTTTTGTCCGGGGGGGGAGTCTCCAAGAGACCCAGTACTTC.

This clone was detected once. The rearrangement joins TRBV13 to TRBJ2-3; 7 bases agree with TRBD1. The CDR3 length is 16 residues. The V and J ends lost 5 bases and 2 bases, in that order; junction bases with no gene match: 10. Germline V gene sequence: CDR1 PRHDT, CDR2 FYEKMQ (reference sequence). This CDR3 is CASSAPGQTSTDTQYF. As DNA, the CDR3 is TGTGCCAGCAGCGCACCGGGACAGACCTCCACAGATACGCAGTATTTT.

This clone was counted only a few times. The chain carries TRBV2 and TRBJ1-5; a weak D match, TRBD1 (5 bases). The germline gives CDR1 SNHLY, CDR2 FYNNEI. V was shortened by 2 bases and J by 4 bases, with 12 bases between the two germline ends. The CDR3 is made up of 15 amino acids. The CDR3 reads CASSEFGGVNQPQHF. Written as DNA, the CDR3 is TGTGCCAGCAGTGAATTCGGGGGGGTTAATCAGCCCCAGCATTTT.

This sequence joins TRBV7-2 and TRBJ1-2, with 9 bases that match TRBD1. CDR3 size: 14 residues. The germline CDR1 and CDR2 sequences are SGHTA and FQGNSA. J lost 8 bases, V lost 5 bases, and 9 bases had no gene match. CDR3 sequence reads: CASSVRDREKGYTF. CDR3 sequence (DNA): TGTGCCAGCAGCGTCCGGGACAGGGAGAAAGGCTACACCTTC.

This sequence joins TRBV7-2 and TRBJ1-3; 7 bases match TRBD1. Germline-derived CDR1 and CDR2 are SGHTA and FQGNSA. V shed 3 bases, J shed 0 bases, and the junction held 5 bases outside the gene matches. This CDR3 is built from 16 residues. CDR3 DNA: TGTGCCAGCAGCTTGACAGGGACCACCTCTGGAAACACCATATATTTT. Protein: CASSLTGTTSGNTIYF.

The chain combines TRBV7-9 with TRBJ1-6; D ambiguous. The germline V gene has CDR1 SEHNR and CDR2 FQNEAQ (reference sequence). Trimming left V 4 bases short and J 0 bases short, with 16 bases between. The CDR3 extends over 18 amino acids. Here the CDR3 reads CASSSPVGESSYNSPLHF. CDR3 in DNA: TGTGCCAGCAGCTCCCCGGTCGGGGAGAGCTCCTATAATTCACCCCTCCACTTT. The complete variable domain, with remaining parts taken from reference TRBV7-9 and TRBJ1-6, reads DTGVSQNPRHKITKRGQNVTFRCDPISEHNRLYWYRQTLGQGPEFLTYFQNEAQLEKSRLLSDRFSAERPKGSFSTLEIQRTEQGDSAMYLCASSSPVGESSYNSPLHFGNGTRLTVT.

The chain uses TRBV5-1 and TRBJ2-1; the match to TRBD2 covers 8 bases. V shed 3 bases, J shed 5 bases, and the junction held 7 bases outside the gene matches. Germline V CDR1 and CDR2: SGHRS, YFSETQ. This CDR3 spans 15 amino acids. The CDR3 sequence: CASSSGSGDHNEQFF. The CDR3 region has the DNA TGCGCCAGCAGCTCGGGTAGCGGGGACCACAATGAGCAGTTCTTC. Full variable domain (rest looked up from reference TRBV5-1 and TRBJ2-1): KAGVTQTPRYLIKTRGQQVTLSCSPISGHRSVSWYQQTPGQGLQFLFEYFSETQRNKGNFPGRFSGRQFSNSRSEMNVSTLELGDSALYLCASSSGSGDHNEQFFGPGTRLTVL.